These T cell receptor beta chains were read from a single sample in a study of T cell responses to AZD1222 COVID-19 vaccine. The table came from immunoSEQ multiplex PCR; TCRdb's copy has only in-frame clones and leaves some out. The profile shows some 100,000 clones, about 88% of them singletons. Material: peripheral blood, obtained on day 0 of AZD1222 vaccination. All receptors come from an adult in good health. The CDR3 runs from the conserved cysteine through the conserved F or W. D genes are given only for firm matches. A row's size may be missing; if present it is once, few, many or a size class.

size: .; D: TRBD1; V: TRBV19; J: TRBJ2-3; CDR3: CASSMGQGADTQYF; DNA: TGTGCCAGTAGTATGGGACAGGGGGCCGATACGCAGTATTTT
size: .; D: TRBD2; V: TRBV7-8; J: TRBJ2-7; CDR3: CASSPVRPKTSGTLYEQYF; DNA: TGTGCCAGCAGCCCGGTTCGACCGAAGACTAGCGGGACCCTCTACGAGCAGTACTTC
size: .; D: .; V: TRBV6-5; J: TRBJ1-1; CDR3: CASSYGGMNTEAFF; DNA: TGTGCCAGCAGTTACGGAGGGATGAACACTGAAGCTTTCTTT
size: once; D: .; V: TRBV5-6; J: TRBJ1-2; CDR3: CASSLAMDIGGYTF; DNA: TGTGCCAGCAGCTTGGCAATGGACATTGGGGGCTACACCTTC
size: once; D: TRBD1; V: TRBV11-1; J: TRBJ1-2; CDR3: CASSSGTDYGYTF; DNA: TGTGCCAGCAGCTCCGGGACAGACTATGGCTACACCTTC
size: .; D: .; V: TRBV7-9; J: TRBJ1-2; CDR3: CASSAGGSLANYGYTF; DNA: TGTGCCAGCAGCGCGGGGGGCAGCCTCGCCAATTATGGCTACACCTTC
size: .; D: .; V: TRBV3-1/TRBV3-2; J: TRBJ2-7; CDR3: CASSSLSALDF; DNA: TGTGCCAGCAGCTCCCTCTCTGCCTTGGACTTC
size: .; D: .; V: TRBV2; J: TRBJ2-6; CDR3: CASSESSGANVLTF; DNA: TGTGCCAGCAGTGAATCCTCTGGGGCCAACGTCCTGACTTTC
size: .; D: .; V: TRBV6-5; J: TRBJ1-3; CDR3: CASRPTMSSGNTIYF; DNA: TGTGCCAGCAGACCAACTATGAGCTCTGGAAACACCATATATTTT
size: .; D: TRBD2; V: TRBV5-1; J: TRBJ2-2; CDR3: CASTLTSGTTGELFF; DNA: TGCGCCAGCACTTTAACTAGCGGGACCACCGGGGAGCTGTTTTTT
size: .; D: .; V: TRBV18; J: TRBJ2-1; CDR3: CASSPGSRWNYNEQFF; DNA: TGTGCCAGCTCACCGGGATCGAGGTGGAACTACAATGAGCAGTTCTTC
size: .; D: TRBD1; V: TRBV28; J: TRBJ1-1; CDR3: CASRPSGGAQTEAFF; DNA: TGTGCCAGCAGACCTTCAGGGGGCGCCCAGACTGAAGCTTTCTTT
size: few; D: TRBD1; V: TRBV5-4; J: TRBJ1-6; CDR3: CASSLISQGHSPLHF; DNA: TGTGCCAGCAGCTTGATATCACAGGGGCATTCACCCCTCCACTTT
size: .; D: TRBD1; V: TRBV10-3; J: TRBJ1-5; CDR3: CAISLTGGGQPQHF; DNA: TGTGCCATCAGCTTGACAGGGGGCGGTCAGCCCCAGCATTTT
size: .; D: .; V: TRBV7-2; J: TRBJ1-5; CDR3: CASSFLGAQPQHF; DNA: TGTGCCAGCAGCTTCCTGGGGGCCCAGCCCCAGCATTTT
size: .; D: .; V: TRBV18; J: TRBJ1-4; CDR3: CASSPEPQCSFF; DNA: TGTGCCAGCTCACCAGAGCCCCAGTGTTCGTTTTTT
size: .; D: TRBD1; V: TRBV19; J: TRBJ1-2; CDR3: CASAQPGTGRGDYGYTF; DNA: TGTGCCAGTGCCCAACCCGGGACAGGGAGGGGGGACTATGGCTACACCTTC
size: .; D: .; V: TRBV5-1; J: TRBJ1-1; CDR3: CASLGDTYTEAFF; DNA: TGCGCCAGCTTGGGGGACACCTACACTGAAGCTTTCTTT
size: .; D: .; V: TRBV6-1; J: TRBJ1-4; CDR3: CASSEVNTNEKLFF; DNA: TGTGCCAGCAGTGAGGTTAACACTAATGAAAAACTGTTTTTT
size: .; D: .; V: TRBV7-9; J: TRBJ1-3; CDR3: CASSLEGPPSSGNTIYF; DNA: TGTGCCAGCAGCTTAGAAGGACCGCCGAGCTCTGGAAACACCATATATTTT
size: .; D: .; V: TRBV11-2; J: TRBJ2-2; CDR3: CASSLGSYAGELFF; DNA: TGTGCCAGCAGCCTGGGAAGCTATGCCGGGGAGCTGTTTTTT
size: .; D: TRBD1; V: TRBV5-5; J: TRBJ2-7; CDR3: CASSYSGTGAYEQYF; DNA: TGTGCCAGCAGTTATTCCGGGACAGGAGCCTACGAGCAGTACTTC
size: .; D: .; V: TRBV18; J: TRBJ2-2; CDR3: CASSRLGLTLQGPDTGELFF; DNA: TGTGCCAGCTCGCGCCTTGGCTTAACCCTACAGGGACCGGACACCGGGGAGCTGTTTTTT
size: .; D: TRBD2; V: TRBV5-1; J: TRBJ2-1; CDR3: CASSLRTSGSSYNEQFF; DNA: TGCGCCAGCAGCCTAAGGACTAGCGGGAGCTCCTACAATGAGCAGTTCTTC
size: .; D: .; V: TRBV20-1; J: TRBJ2-7; CDR3: CSVQKKYEQYF; DNA: TGCAGTGTTCAGAAAAAGTACGAGCAGTACTTC
size: .; D: TRBD1; V: TRBV5-1; J: TRBJ1-4; CDR3: CASSLGQGRSEKLFF; DNA: TGCGCCAGCAGCTTGGGACAGGGGAGGAGCGAAAAACTGTTTTTT
size: once; D: .; V: TRBV11-3; J: TRBJ1-2; CDR3: CASSSRDYGYTF; DNA: TGTGCCAGCAGCTCGAGGGACTATGGCTACACCTTC
size: .; D: .; V: TRBV30; J: TRBJ1-2; CDR3: CAWTRQEDWYYGYTF; DNA: TGTGCCTGGACCAGACAGGAGGACTGGTACTATGGCTACACCTTC
size: .; D: .; V: TRBV9; J: TRBJ1-4; CDR3: CASSVATGGNEKLFF; DNA: TGTGCCAGCAGCGTAGCTACGGGAGGGAATGAAAAACTGTTTTTT